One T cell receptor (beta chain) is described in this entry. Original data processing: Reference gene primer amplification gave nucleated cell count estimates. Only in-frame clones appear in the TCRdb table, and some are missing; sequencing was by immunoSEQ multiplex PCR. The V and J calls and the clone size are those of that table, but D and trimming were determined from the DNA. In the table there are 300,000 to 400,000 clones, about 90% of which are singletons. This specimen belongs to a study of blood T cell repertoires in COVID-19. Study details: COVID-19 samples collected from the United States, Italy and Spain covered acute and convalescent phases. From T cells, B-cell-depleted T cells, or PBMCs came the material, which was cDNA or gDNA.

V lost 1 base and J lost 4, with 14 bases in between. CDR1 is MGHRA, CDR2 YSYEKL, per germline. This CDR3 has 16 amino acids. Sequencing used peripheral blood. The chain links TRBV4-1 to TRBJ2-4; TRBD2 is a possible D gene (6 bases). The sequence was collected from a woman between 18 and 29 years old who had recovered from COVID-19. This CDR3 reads CASSQVPDRGKNIQYF. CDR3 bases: TGCGCCAGCAGCCAAGTTCCGGATCGGGGGAAAAACATTCAGTACTTC.